Following are 25 T cell receptor beta chains from one sample sequenced in a study of blood T cell repertoires in COVID-19. Using immunoSEQ multiplex PCR, the repertoire was profiled, and TCRdb retains in-frame clones only, with some absent. The sample lists roughly 100,000 clones, over 80% occurring once. Sequences were obtained from peripheral blood. These receptors all stem from a man aged 80 or over with acute or convalescent COVID-19.

The chain recombines TRBV2 with TRBJ2-2; 14 bases map to TRBD2. V shed 4 bases and J 6 bases; nucleotides not matched to a gene: 7. CDR1 is SNHLY, CDR2 FYNNEI, per germline. The CDR3 contains 17 residues. CDR3 coding DNA: TGTGCCAGCAGTGTGACTAGCGGGAGGGCCAGTCCCGGGGAGCTGTTTTTT. As protein: CASSVTSGRASPGELFF.

The gene calls are TRBV15 and TRBJ1-1; D is unclear. Germline assignment: CDR1 LNHNV and CDR2 YYDKDF (reference sequence). Trimming cost V 4 bases and J 0 bases, with 6 bases left between them. CDR3 length: 13 residues. CDR3 region: CATSKPLNTEAFF. Here the CDR3 DNA reads TGTGCCACCAGCAAGCCCCTGAACACTGAAGCTTTCTTT.

This clone was recorded only once. The rearrangement links TRBV19 to TRBJ2-3; D may be TRBD2 (7 bases). This CDR3 is 15 amino acids long. The germline V gene encodes CDR1 LNHDA and CDR2 SQIVND (reference sequence). V was cut by 5 bases and J by 5 bases, with 17 bases left in between. In DNA form, the CDR3 reads TGTGCCAGTAGTCTGGGCGGGGGCGGCGTAGATACGCAGTATTTT. This gives the protein CASSLGGGGVDTQYF.

The V call is TRBV27, the J call TRBJ1-6, with a weak D call TRBD1 (6 bases). Germline values: CDR1 MNHEY, CDR2 SMNVEV (reference sequence). Trimming pared 5 bases from V and 3 bases from J, leaving 17 bases between. The CDR3 sequence is 17 residues long. This chain's CDR3 is CASSTPSEGGYNSPLHF. The DNA of the CDR3 is TGTGCCAGCAGTACCCCAAGCGAAGGGGGCTATAATTCACCCCTCCACTTT.

This chain links TRBV27 with TRBJ1-5, with 9 bases lining up with TRBD1. J lost 4 bases, V lost 4 bases, and 8 bases had no gene match. Germline values: CDR1 MNHEY, CDR2 SMNVEV (reference sequence). The CDR3 consists of 16 residues. DNA for the CDR3: TGTGCCAGCAGTTATACAGGGGGCAGTAGGAATCAGCCCCAGCATTTT. It translates to CASSYTGGSRNQPQHF.

The CDR3 sequence: CASSLGIYAGSLTEAFF. CDR3 sequence (DNA): TGTGCCAGCAGCTTGGGAATTTATGCAGGGTCCTTAACTGAAGCTTTCTTT. This chain connects TRBV5-5 to TRBJ1-1, with D possibly matching TRBD1 (5 bases). V was cut by 0 bases and J by 5 bases, with 20 bases left in between. Germline values: CDR1 SGHKS, CDR2 YYEKEE (reference sequence). The CDR3 runs to 17 residues. Complete variable domain (other parts from reference TRBV5-5 and TRBJ1-1): DAGVTQSPTHLIKTRGQQVTLRCSPISGHKSVSWYQQVLGQGPQFIFQYYEKEERGRGNFPDRFSARQFPNYSSELNVNALLLGDSALYLCASSLGIYAGSLTEAFFGQGTRLTVV.

The chain joins TRBV30 to TRBJ1-5; TRBD1 matches at 9 bases. CDR1 is GTSNPN and CDR2 is SVGIG in the germline V gene (reference sequence). This CDR3 contains 15 residues. With V trimmed by 3 bases and J by 5 bases, 8 bases remained unmatched. CDR3 bases: TGTGCCTGGAGGCTCCGGGACAGGGAGCATCAGCCCCAGCATTTT. Amino acids: CAWRLRDREHQPQHF.

This clone was seen only a few times. The V call is TRBV7-9, the J call TRBJ1-6; D is unresolved. The CDR3 consists of 14 residues. V was trimmed by 3 bases and J by 7 bases, leaving 10 bases between them. CDR1 and CDR2 (germline): SEHNR, FQNEAQ (reference sequence). The CDR3 region is CASSLDGANSPLHF. For the CDR3, the DNA is TGTGCCAGCAGCTTGGATGGAGCCAATTCACCCCTCCACTTT.

This clone appeared many times. The V gene is TRBV5-1, the J gene TRBJ1-2, with 7 positions matching TRBD1. In germline, CDR1 is SGHRS, CDR2 YFSETQ. The CDR3 is 15 residues long. V shed 4 bases, J shed 3 bases, and the junction held 9 bases outside the gene matches. The CDR3 nucleotides are TGCGCCAGCAGCCCAGACCCCGGGACAGACTATGGCTACACCTTC. This codes for CASSPDPGTDYGYTF.

This chain links TRBV19 with TRBJ1-2, with TRBD1 matching over 8 bases. The J segment lost 1 base and the V segment lost 5 bases, leaving 9 bases of the junction unmatched. The germline V gene has CDR1 LNHDA and CDR2 SQIVND (reference sequence). CDR3 length: 16 amino acids. Written as DNA, the CDR3 is TGTGCCAGTAGTCCCGGGGGGACAGGAAATAACTATGGCTACACCTTC. Encoded protein: CASSPGGTGNNYGYTF.

The J gene is TRBJ2-3, the V gene TRBV5-6; 11 positions agree with TRBD2. V shed 0 bases, J shed 4 bases, and the junction held 4 bases outside the gene matches. Germline V lookup: CDR1 SGHDT, CDR2 YYEEEE. The CDR3 runs 16 residues. Written as DNA, the CDR3 is TGTGCCAGCAGCTTGGGGGTAGCGGGAGGGTCAGATACGCAGTATTTT. This encodes CASSLGVAGGSDTQYF.

This chain uses TRBV5-4 with TRBJ1-2; 7 bases match TRBD1. With 5 bases clipped from V and 6 bases from J, the junction kept 10 bases outside the gene matches. This CDR3 region has 14 residues. The germline gives CDR1 SGHNT, CDR2 YYREEE (reference sequence). The CDR3 here is CASRLGQNADGYTF. The DNA for the CDR3 is TGTGCCAGCAGGCTGGGACAGAACGCGGATGGCTACACCTTC.

The rearrangement uses TRBV9 and TRBJ1-3; 7 positions match TRBD1. V was clipped by 0 bases and J by 4 bases; unmatched bases: 10. The CDR3 has 17 residues. CDR1 is SGDLS, CDR2 YYNGEE, per germline. The CDR3 DNA follows: TGTGCCAGCAGCGTAGCTGGACAGGCCGCTATCGGAAACACCATATATTTT. As protein: CASSVAGQAAIGNTIYF.

The genes are TRBV28 and TRBJ2-3; the D is unclear. The CDR3 has 14 residues. V lost 5 bases and J lost 5, with 14 bases in between. Looked up from germline, CDR1 is MDHEN and CDR2 is SYDVKM. This chain's CDR3 is CASSPSGARDTQYF. DNA of the CDR3: TGTGCCAGCAGTCCCTCCGGAGCAAGAGATACGCAGTATTTT.

The rearrangement links TRBV7-2 to TRBJ2-7, with TRBD1 matching 9 bases. The V gene's germline CDR1 is SGHTA and CDR2 FQGNSA. The J segment lost 6 bases and the V segment lost 5 bases, leaving 5 bases of the junction unmatched. The CDR3 is made up of 13 amino acids. This CDR3 is CASSRDRVREQYF. CDR3 DNA sequence: TGTGCCAGCAGCAGGGACAGGGTCCGCGAGCAGTACTTC.

The chain's CDR3 is CASSLTTGDGYTF. The CDR3, as DNA: TGTGCCAGCAGCCTCACGACAGGGGATGGCTACACCTTC. This sequence joins TRBV28 and TRBJ1-2, with 8 bases identical to TRBD1. The ends lost 6 bases at V and 6 bases at J; junction bases unmatched: 6. The CDR3 contains 13 residues. Germline V gives CDR1 MDHEN, CDR2 SYDVKM.

The chain uses TRBV5-6 and TRBJ2-6, with D possibly matching TRBD1 (5 bases). This CDR3 comprises 16 residues. Germline values: CDR1 SGHDT, CDR2 YYEEEE. V lost 4 bases, J lost 2 bases, and 13 bases lay in between. CDR3 loop: CASSPPGFAGANVLTF. For the CDR3, the DNA is TGTGCCAGCAGCCCGCCAGGGTTTGCTGGGGCCAACGTCCTGACTTTC.

The chain is built from TRBV12-3 or TRBV12-4 and TRBJ1-1; D unresolved. This CDR3 is 13 amino acids long. V gave up 1 base and J gave up 2 bases, with 5 bases separating them. This CDR3 reads CASSLVANTEAFF. CDR3 nucleotides: TGTGCCAGCAGTTTAGTAGCTAACACTGAAGCTTTCTTT.

The table lists this clone with a few counts. The chain combines TRBV30 with TRBJ2-2, with D tentatively TRBD1 (6 bases). Germline CDR1 reads GTSNPN; CDR2 reads SVGIG (reference sequence). The ends were cut back, 0 bases at V and 5 bases at J, with 13 bases in the middle. The length of the CDR3 is 15 residues. DNA for the CDR3: TGTGCCTGGAGTGTAACAGGGAAAATAACCGGGGAGCTGTTTTTT. Translation: CAWSVTGKITGELFF.

The J gene is TRBJ2-1, the V gene TRBV2; the match to TRBD2 covers 10 bases. The ends lost 7 bases at V and 6 bases at J; junction bases unmatched: 6. CDR3 length: 14 residues. Looked up from germline, CDR1 is SNHLY and CDR2 is FYNNEI. The CDR3 nucleotides read TGTGCCAGCAAGATGGCTAGCGGGGGCAATGAGCAGTTCTTC. It translates to CASKMASGGNEQFF.

This chain links TRBV7-2 with TRBJ1-4, with D perhaps matching TRBD1 (5 bases). Trimming pared 8 bases from V and 3 bases from J, leaving 16 bases between. This CDR3 is built from 15 residues. Looked up from germline, CDR1 is SGHTA and CDR2 is FQGNSA. For the CDR3, the DNA is TGTGCCAGCCGACCTTCAGGGAATTCTAATGAAAAACTGTTTTTT. Amino acid sequence: CASRPSGNSNEKLFF.

In its sample, this clone was seen a few times. The chain carries TRBV7-9 and TRBJ2-6; tentatively, D is TRBD2 (6 bases). Deletions cut 5 bases from V and 0 bases from J, with 17 bases between. Germline V gives CDR1 SEHNR, CDR2 FQNEAQ (reference sequence). This CDR3 has 18 amino acids. Here the CDR3 reads CASSLGGRVSSGANVLTF. The CDR3 nucleotides are TGTGCCAGCAGCCTGGGAGGCAGGGTCAGCTCTGGGGCCAACGTCCTGACTTTC.

Worth noting for this clone: A junction boundary mismatches the germline segment, possibly from a read error. J is TRBJ1-1 and V is TRBV12-5; 7 bases fit TRBD1. CDR1 is LGHNT and CDR2 is FRNRAP in the germline V gene. This CDR3 spans 13 amino acids. This chain's CDR3 is CASETDRNPEAFF. CDR3 nucleotide sequence: TGTGCTAGTGAAACGGACAGGAACCCTGAAGCTTTCTTT.

The chain employs TRBV6-6 and TRBJ2-6, with D hard to call. Germline loops: CDR1 MNHNY, CDR2 SVGAGI (reference sequence). The V end lost 8 bases, the J end lost 0 bases, and 8 bases lay between the germline ends. The CDR3 has 14 residues. CDR3 protein: CASRDISGANVLTF. The CDR3 DNA is TGTGCCAGCCGTGACATCTCTGGGGCCAACGTCCTGACTTTC.

The rearrangement joins TRBV9 to TRBJ2-1; 9 nucleotides align to TRBD2. The CDR3 is made up of 15 amino acids. With V trimmed by 2 bases and J by 7 bases, 7 bases remained unmatched. Germline CDR1 SGDLS, CDR2 YYNGEE. In nucleotides, the CDR3 is TGTGCCAGCAGCGTCTTTAGCGGGGGTACGAATGAGCAGTTCTTC. This translates into CASSVFSGGTNEQFF.